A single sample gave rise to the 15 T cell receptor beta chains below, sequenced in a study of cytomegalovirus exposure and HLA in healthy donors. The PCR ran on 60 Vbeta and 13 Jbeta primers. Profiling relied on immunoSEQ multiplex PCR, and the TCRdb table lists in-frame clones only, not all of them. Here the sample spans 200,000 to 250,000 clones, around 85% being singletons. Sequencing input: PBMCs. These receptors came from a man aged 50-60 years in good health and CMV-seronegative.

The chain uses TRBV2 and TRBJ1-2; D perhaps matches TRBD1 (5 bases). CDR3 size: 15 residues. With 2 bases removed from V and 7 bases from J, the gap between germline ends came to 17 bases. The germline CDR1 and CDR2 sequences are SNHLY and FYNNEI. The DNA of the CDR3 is TGTGCCAGCAGTGAACGCGAAAGGGGCCAACGTGGCTACACCTTC. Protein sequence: CASSERERGQRGYTF.

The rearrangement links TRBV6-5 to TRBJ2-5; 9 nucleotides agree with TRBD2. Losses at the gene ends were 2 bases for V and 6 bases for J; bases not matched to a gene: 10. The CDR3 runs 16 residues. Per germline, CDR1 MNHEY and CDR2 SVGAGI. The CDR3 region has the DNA TGTGCCAGCAGTTACCGCCCTGGGACTAGCTCGAAGACCCAGTACTTC. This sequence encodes CASSYRPGTSSKTQYF.

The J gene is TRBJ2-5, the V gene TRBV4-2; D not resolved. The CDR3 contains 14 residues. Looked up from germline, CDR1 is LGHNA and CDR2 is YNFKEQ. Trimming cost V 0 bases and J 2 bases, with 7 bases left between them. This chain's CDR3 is CASSQDSEQETQYF. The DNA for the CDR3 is TGTGCCAGCAGCCAAGATTCAGAACAAGAGACCCAGTACTTC.

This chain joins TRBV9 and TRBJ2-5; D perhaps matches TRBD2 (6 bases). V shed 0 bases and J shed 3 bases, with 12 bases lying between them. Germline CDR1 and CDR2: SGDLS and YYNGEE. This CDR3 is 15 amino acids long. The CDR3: CASSVVEGRKETQYF. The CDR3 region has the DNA TGTGCCAGCAGCGTAGTGGAGGGCAGAAAAGAGACCCAGTACTTC.

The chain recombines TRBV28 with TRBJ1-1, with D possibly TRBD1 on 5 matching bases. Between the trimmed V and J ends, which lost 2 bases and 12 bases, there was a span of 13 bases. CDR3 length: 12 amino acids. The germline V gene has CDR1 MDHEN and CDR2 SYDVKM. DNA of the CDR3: TGTGCCAGCAGTTTAACCCGGGGGATTTCTTTCTTT. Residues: CASSLTRGISFF. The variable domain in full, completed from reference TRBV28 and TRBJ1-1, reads DVKVTQSSRYLVKRTGEKVFLECVQDMDHENMFWYRQDPGLGLRLIYFSYDVKMKEKGDIPEGYSVSREKKERFSLILESASTNQTSMYLCASSLTRGISFFGQGTRLTVV.

CDR3 loop: CASSMGDRVNQPQHF. The CDR3 DNA follows: TGTGCCAGTAGTATGGGGGACAGGGTTAATCAGCCCCAGCATTTT. The rearrangement joins TRBV19 to TRBJ1-5; TRBD1 aligns across 9 bases. This CDR3 has 15 residues. Germline CDR1 reads LNHDA; CDR2 reads SQIVND (reference sequence). The junction had 4 bases not matched to a gene; V was cut back by 3 bases and J by 4 bases.

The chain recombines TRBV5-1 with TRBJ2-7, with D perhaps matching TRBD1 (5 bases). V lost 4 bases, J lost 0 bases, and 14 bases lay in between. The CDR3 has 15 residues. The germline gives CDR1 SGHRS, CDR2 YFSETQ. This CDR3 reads CASSGAPASSYEQYF. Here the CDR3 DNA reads TGCGCCAGCAGCGGGGCCCCTGCCAGCTCCTACGAGCAGTACTTC. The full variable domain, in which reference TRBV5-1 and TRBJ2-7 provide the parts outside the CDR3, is KAGVTQTPRYLIKTRGQQVTLSCSPISGHRSVSWYQQTPGQGLQFLFEYFSETQRNKGNFPGRFSGRQFSNSRSEMNVSTLELGDSALYLCASSGAPASSYEQYFGPGTRLTVT.

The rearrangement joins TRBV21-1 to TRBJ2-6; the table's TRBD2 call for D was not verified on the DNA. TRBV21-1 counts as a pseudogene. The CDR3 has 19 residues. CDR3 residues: CASSKGATGGGPGANVLTF. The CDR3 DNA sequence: TGTGCCAGCAGCAAAGGGGCCACGGGAGGAGGACCTGGGGCCAACGTCCTGACTTTC.

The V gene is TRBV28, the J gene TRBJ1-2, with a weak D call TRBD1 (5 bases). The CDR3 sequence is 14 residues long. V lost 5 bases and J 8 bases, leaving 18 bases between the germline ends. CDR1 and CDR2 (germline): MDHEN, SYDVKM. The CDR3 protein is CASSLFRSAGGYTF. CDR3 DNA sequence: TGTGCCAGCAGTCTCTTTCGGAGCGCAGGGGGCTACACCTTC.

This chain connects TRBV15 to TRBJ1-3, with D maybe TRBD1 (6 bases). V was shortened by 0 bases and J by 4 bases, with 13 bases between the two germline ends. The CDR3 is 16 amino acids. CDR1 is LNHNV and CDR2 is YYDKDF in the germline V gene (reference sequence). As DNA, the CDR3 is TGTGCCACCAGCAGAGACTACAGGGAAGCCGGAAACACCATATATTTT. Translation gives CATSRDYREAGNTIYF.

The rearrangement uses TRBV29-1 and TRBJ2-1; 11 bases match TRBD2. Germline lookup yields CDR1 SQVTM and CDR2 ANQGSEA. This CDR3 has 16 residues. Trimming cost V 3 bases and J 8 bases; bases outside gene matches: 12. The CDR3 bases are TGCAGCGTTGATACATTAGCGGGAGGGCCGTTGGATGAGCAGTTCTTC. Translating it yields CSVDTLAGGPLDEQFF.

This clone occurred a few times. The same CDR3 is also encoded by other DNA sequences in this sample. For the CDR3, the DNA is TGTGCCAGCAGGCCCGGGACAGGGAGCAATCAGCCCCAGCATTTT. This gives the protein CASRPGTGSNQPQHF. This chain joins TRBV27 and TRBJ1-5; 9 nucleotides line up with TRBD1. The ends lost 6 bases at V and 1 base at J; junction bases unmatched: 4. Germline V lookup: CDR1 MNHEY, CDR2 SMNVEV (reference sequence). CDR3 length equals 15 residues.

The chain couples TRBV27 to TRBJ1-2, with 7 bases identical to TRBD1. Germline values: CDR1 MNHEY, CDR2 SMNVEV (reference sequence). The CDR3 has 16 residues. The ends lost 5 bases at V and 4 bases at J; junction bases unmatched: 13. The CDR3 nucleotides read TGTGCCAGCAGTGCCGCCGGGACAGCCCCAACCTATGGCTACACCTTC. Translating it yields CASSAAGTAPTYGYTF.

DNA for the CDR3: TGTGCCAGTAGCAAACAGGGTTACAATGAGCAGTTCTTC. Translated: CASSKQGYNEQFF. The chain uses TRBV19 and TRBJ2-1, with D perhaps matching TRBD1 (6 bases). The CDR3 is 13 residues long. V was cut by 6 bases and J by 4 bases, with 10 bases left in between. Germline V gene sequence: CDR1 LNHDA, CDR2 SQIVND (reference sequence). Complete variable domain (other parts from reference TRBV19 and TRBJ2-1): DGGITQSPKYLFRKEGQNVTLSCEQNLNHDAMYWYRQDPGQGLRLIYYSQIVNDFQKGDIAEGYSVSREKKESFPLTVTSAQKNPTAFYLCASSKQGYNEQFFGPGTRLTVL.

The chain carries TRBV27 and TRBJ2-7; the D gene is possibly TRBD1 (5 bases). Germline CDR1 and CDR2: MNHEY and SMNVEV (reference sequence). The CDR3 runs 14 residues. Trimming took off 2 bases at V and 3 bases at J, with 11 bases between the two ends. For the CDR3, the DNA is TGTGCCAGCAGTTTAAGGGTTACAGGCTACGAGCAGTACTTC. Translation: CASSLRVTGYEQYF.